This TCR beta chain appears in the sequencing data of a study of shared clonotypes between healthy human individuals (dated by TCRdb to 2018 to 2021). Some background on the complete study: The cohort included a few men and a couple of women between 18 and 49 years of age. For each donor, three plates each were used for CD4 naive and CD4 memory, two plates were used for CD8 naive, and one plate was used for CD8 memory. The study deeply sequenced blood TCR repertoires of about 5 healthy adults to estimate repertoire size and the extent of clonotype sharing between individuals. To increase sequencing depth and limit assay-specific biases, different laboratories used diverse techniques to prepare libraries and sequence TCR repertoires. Between about 0.8 and 9 billion PBMCs per donor were obtained by leukapheresis. Overall study results and their limits: Clonotypes shared by all four sorted-subset donors showed higher generation probabilities than non-shared clonotypes. Sampling was limited to blood, and TCR repertoires in tissue likely differ from TCR repertoires in blood. Incomplete sequencing was indicated by rarefaction of sorted-subset datasets, despite the large sequencing depth. Sharing across a handful of donors was observed for approximately 5% of naive CD4, 3% to 3.5% of naive CD8, roughly 2.4% of memory CD4, and around 0.4% of memory CD8 clonotypes. The small number of donors limited the genetic and exposure-history diversity represented. Estimated clonotype richness was generally larger for naive than for memory subsets. Pairwise subsampling led to the expectation that sequencing depth would affect the degree of clonotype sharing among donors.

TCR CDR3 regions were amplified from genomic DNA by multiplex PCR using the deep immunoSEQ assay. Extracted genomic DNA from each cell subset was distributed evenly across all wells of several immunoSEQ 96-well plates, and each plate was treated as a replicate. For sorted subsets, 150 to 250 ng genomic DNA, equal to 30,000 or so T cell genomes, was loaded into each replicate PCR. Purified libraries were quantified with a Qubit 3.0 fluorometer, sized on a Bioanalyzer 2100, and re-quantified with the KAPA Library Quantification kit. Each immunoSEQ 96-well plate was sequenced on its own single-read 150-cycle Illumina NextSeq 550 flow cell. Concerning the study's data processing: Because the immunoSEQ output held only junctional sequences and lacked quality scores, the filtering could not match the filtering applied to full-length reads. To assign V/J genes and CDR3, sequences were annotated using PyIR, a Python wrapper for IgBLAST v1.9, with IMGT germline references. Reads were removed for weak V/J assignments (E-value above 1e-6), missing CDR3, stop codons, out-of-frame junctions, or ambiguous translated residues. V3J clonotypes were defined by identical inferred V gene, J gene, and CDR3 amino acid sequence. Percentage overlap between repertoires was computed as shared unique clonotypes divided by the size of the smaller repertoire. Three approaches were used to assess repertoire richness: RTK rarefaction, the Chao1 estimator, and Recon v2.1 estimates of unobserved clonotypes. OLGA was used to compute generation probabilities for all TCRbeta clonotypes that the gDNA method yielded from a handful of donors. Sourced from immuneACCESS, this table was stored by TCRdb with only in-frame sequences that have V and J called. A share of the clones is absent; for the studies checked, an unresolved V gene accounts for under half, and the remainder has no known explanation. V, J and clone size are taken as reported in that table, and D and trimming were inferred from the DNA itself. This sample has roughly 1,600,000 clones in its table, and about 98.5% of those were observed once. The ten top clones hold 0.36% of the sample.

The CDR3 runs 16 residues from the cysteine to the phenylalanine. The CDR3 DNA has 48 bases and is translated from base 1. At the junction V is shortened by 0 bases and J by 1 base, with 12 bases in between. CDR1 is given as MNHEY and CDR2 as SVGAGI, both from the germline V gene. The donors were healthy, HIV-negative adults with no recently reported acute infections or vaccinations. All donors were Caucasian adults living in Nashville, Tennessee, USA. CD4+ T cells were enriched by magnetic negative selection; naive cells were then positively selected on CD45RA, and the negative fraction formed the memory subset. After blood collection by leukapheresis, PBMCs were isolated using Ficoll-Histopaque density gradient centrifugation and then cryopreserved in the vapor phase of liquid nitrogen. Analytical flow cytometry was used to check the purity and quantity of every magnetically sorted T cell population. Genomic DNA was isolated from every sorted fraction and measured by UV absorbance on a Nanodrop 2000c.

As for this clone: No antigen is known for it. Base qualities are not at hand, and no much larger clone is one base apart.

The sequence derives from a man younger than 40 in good health. Source material: naive CD4+ T cells sorted from blood. The sample's cell subset or site label is to be understood as: CD45RA+ positively selected. This chain joins TRBV6-5 to TRBJ2-5; the D gene cannot be named for sure. The DNA sequence follows: TGTGCCAGCAGTTACTCGACTGCGACGATCCAAGAGACCCAGTACTTC. The resulting protein is CASSYSTATIQETQYF.